This TCR beta chain was identified in a study of blood T cell repertoires in COVID-19. Study overall: Italy, Spain and the United States were the sources of the convalescent and acute COVID-19 samples. PBMCs, B-cell-depleted T cells, or T cells were the source of the cDNA or gDNA that made up the material.

Libraries were prepared by immunoSEQ multiplex PCR; TCRdb keeps only in-frame clonotypes and omits some of them. The sample has about 230,000 clones, 65% to 85% seen once. The CDR3 runs to 15 residues. V lost 3 bases and J 0 bases, leaving 9 bases between the germline ends. Per germline, CDR1 SNHLY and CDR2 FYNNEI. The sequenced material came from peripheral blood. The sequence derives from a man older than 75 with acute or convalescent COVID-19. This sequence joins TRBV2 and TRBJ1-3; D gene ambiguous. Here the CDR3 reads CASSDEGLSGNTIYF. Written as DNA, the CDR3 is TGTGCCAGCAGTGACGAGGGCCTCTCTGGAAACACCATATATTTT.